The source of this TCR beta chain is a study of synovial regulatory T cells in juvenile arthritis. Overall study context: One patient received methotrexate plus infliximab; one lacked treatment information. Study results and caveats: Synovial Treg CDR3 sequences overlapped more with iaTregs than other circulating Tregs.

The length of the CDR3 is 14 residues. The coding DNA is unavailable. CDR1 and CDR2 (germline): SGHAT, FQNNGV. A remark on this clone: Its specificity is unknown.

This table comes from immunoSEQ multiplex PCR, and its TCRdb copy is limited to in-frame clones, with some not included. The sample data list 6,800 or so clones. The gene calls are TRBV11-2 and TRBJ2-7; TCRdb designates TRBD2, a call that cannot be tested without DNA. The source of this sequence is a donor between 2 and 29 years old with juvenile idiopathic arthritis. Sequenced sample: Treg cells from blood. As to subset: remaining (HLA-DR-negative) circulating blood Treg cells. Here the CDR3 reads CASSSTRGSYEQYF.